This TCR beta chain is from a study of blood T cell repertoires in COVID-19. On the study more broadly: Samples of COVID-19 (acute and convalescent) were obtained from the United States, Italy and Spain. Sources were T cells, B-cell-depleted T cells, or PBMCs; the material itself was cDNA or gDNA.

In the authors' methods: Amplifying reference gene primers gave estimates of nucleated cell counts. TCRdb keeps only in-frame clones here, not all; method: immunoSEQ multiplex PCR. V and J calls and clone size follow that table, whereas D and trimming were derived from the DNA. The sample has 200,000 to 250,000 clones, around 92% seen once. CDR3 length: 16 residues. V was clipped by 4 bases and J by 0 bases; unmatched bases: 5. CDR1 LGHDT and CDR2 YNNKEL come from the germline V gene (reference sequence). The TCR originated in a man in his thirties or forties with acute or convalescent COVID-19. The material sequenced was peripheral blood. The V gene is TRBV3-1 (or the pseudogene TRBV3-2), the J gene TRBJ2-3; 9 bases are shared with TRBD2. In nucleotides, the CDR3 is TGTGCCAGCAGCCGGAGACTAGCGGCTAGCACAGATACGCAGTATTTT. This encodes CASSRRLAASTDTQYF.